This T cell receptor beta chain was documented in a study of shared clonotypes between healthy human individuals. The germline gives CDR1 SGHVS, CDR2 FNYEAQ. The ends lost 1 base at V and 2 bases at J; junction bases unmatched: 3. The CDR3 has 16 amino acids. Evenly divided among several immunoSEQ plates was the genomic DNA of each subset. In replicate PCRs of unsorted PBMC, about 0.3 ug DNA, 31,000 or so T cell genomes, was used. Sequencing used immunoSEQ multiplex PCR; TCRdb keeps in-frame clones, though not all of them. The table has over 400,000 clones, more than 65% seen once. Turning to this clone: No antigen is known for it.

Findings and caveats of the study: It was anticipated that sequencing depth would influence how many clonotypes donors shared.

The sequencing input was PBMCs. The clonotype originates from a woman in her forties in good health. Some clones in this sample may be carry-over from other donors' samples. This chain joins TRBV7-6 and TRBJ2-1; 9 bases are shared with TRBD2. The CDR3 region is CASSLVLAGAYNEQFF. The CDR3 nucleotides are TGTGCCAGCAGCTTAGTGTTAGCGGGGGCCTACAATGAGCAGTTCTTC.